The 32 T cell receptor beta chains given below trace back to one sample, sequenced in a study of T-cell memory formation after mild COVID-19. MiXCR was run by TCRdb on the 5' RACE reads, yielding one entry per CDR3 protein. Of about 100,000 distinct CDR3 sequences listed, roughly 19% were seen once; the top ten hold approximately 5.5%. The sequenced sample consisted of PBMCs or a T cell subset sorted from them (not recorded which). The receptors originated from a young man who had mild COVID-19 (a few samples of this study predate the infection). Cell type and time point are not known.

The chain links TRBV10-3 to TRBJ2-2; TRBD1 aligns across 9 bases. Germline V gives CDR1 ENHRY, CDR2 SYGVKD. CDR3 size: 16 residues. V lost 4 bases to trimming and J lost 3 bases; unmatched junction nucleotides: 6. CDR3 DNA: TGTGCCATCAGTGGGGACAGGGATTCGGACACCGGGGAGCTGTTTTTT. This encodes CAISGDRDSDTGELFF.

This clonotype occurred a few times. This chain uses TRBV20-1 with TRBJ2-1; no clear D gene. Trimming took off 5 bases at V and 7 bases at J, with 9 bases between the two ends. The CDR3 covers 11 residues. Germline V lookup: CDR1 DFQATT, CDR2 SNEGSKA (reference sequence). CDR3 region: CSAPNYNEQFF. The CDR3 DNA reads as TGCAGTGCTCCGAACTATAATGAGCAGTTCTTC.

The table lists this clonotype with many counts. The chain recombines TRBV5-1 with TRBJ2-1; TRBD1 aligns across 8 bases. V lost 7 bases, J lost 6 bases, and 9 bases stayed unmatched. Germline V gene lookup returns CDR1 SGHRS and CDR2 YFSETQ. The CDR3 length is 14 residues. CDR3 protein: CASRQGAFGNEQFF. CDR3 nucleotides: TGCGCCAGCCGGCAGGGGGCTTTCGGCAATGAGCAGTTCTTC.

This chain connects TRBV20-1 to TRBJ2-5; D gene unclear. This CDR3 comprises 12 residues. V was trimmed by 5 bases and J by 2 bases, leaving 9 bases between them. The germline V gene encodes CDR1 DFQATT and CDR2 SNEGSKA (reference sequence). The CDR3 sequence: CSAVVRQETQYF. The CDR3 DNA reads as TGCAGTGCTGTCGTTCGACAAGAGACCCAGTACTTC.

This clonotype was observed a handful of times. J is TRBJ2-1 and V is TRBV18, with a weak D call TRBD1 (7 bases). The CDR3 is 16 amino acids. CDR1 is KGHSH, CDR2 LQKENI, per germline. The V gene lost 1 base and the J gene lost 5 bases, with 15 bases spanning the gap. The CDR3 is CASSPQQGGVDNEQFF. The CDR3, as DNA: TGTGCCAGCTCACCACAGCAGGGGGGAGTGGACAATGAGCAGTTCTTC.

A few counts support this clonotype. The V call is TRBV12-3 or TRBV12-4, the J call TRBJ1-5; D is possibly TRBD1 (6 bases). V lost 2 bases and J lost 3, with 26 bases in between. The CDR3 has 20 amino acids. Written as DNA, the CDR3 is TGTGCCAGCAGTTTAAGGGGAATAGGGGCAGGGACAAAGGCCAATCAGCCCCAGCATTTT. Translated, it gives CASSLRGIGAGTKANQPQHF.

This clonotype showed up many times. The chain employs TRBV20-1 and TRBJ2-2; D is undetermined. The V end lost 2 bases, the J end lost 2 bases, and 6 bases lay between the germline ends. From germline, CDR1 is DFQATT and CDR2 SNEGSKA (reference sequence). The CDR3 is made up of 13 amino acids. CDR3 sequence: CSARPDNTGELFF. The DNA for the CDR3 is TGCAGTGCTAGACCCGACAACACCGGGGAGCTGTTTTTT.

This clonotype was seen only a few times. The chain carries TRBV9 and TRBJ2-3, with 8 bases fitting TRBD2. The germline CDR1 and CDR2 sequences are SGDLS and YYNGEE. This CDR3 is 17 amino acids long. The J segment lost 2 bases and the V segment lost 0 bases, leaving 8 bases of the junction unmatched. The CDR3 spells CASSVGTSRGSTDTQYF. In DNA, the CDR3 is TGTGCCAGCAGCGTAGGGACTAGCCGGGGGTCCACAGATACGCAGTATTTT. Based on the CDR3 plus reference TRBV9 and TRBJ2-3, the full variable domain is DSGVTQTPKHLITATGQRVTLRCSPRSGDLSVYWYQQSLDQGLQFLIQYYNGEERAKGNILERFSAQQFPDLHSELNLSSLELGDSALYFCASSVGTSRGSTDTQYFGPGTRLTVL.

The sample holds a few counts of this clonotype. V gene TRBV6-6 combines with J gene TRBJ2-7, with unresolved D. The CDR3 covers 12 residues. Germline V gene data show CDR1 as MNHNY and CDR2 as SVGAGI (reference sequence). V gave up 5 bases and J gave up 10 bases, with 15 bases separating them. CDR3 coding DNA: TGTGCCAGCAGTCAATCAGGCCAAGTACAGTACTTC. Residues: CASSQSGQVQYF.

This chain uses TRBV2 with TRBJ2-6, with D possibly being TRBD1 (6 bases). CDR1 SNHLY and CDR2 FYNNEI come from the germline V gene. The length of the CDR3 is 16 residues. Trimming took off 6 bases at V and 0 bases at J, with 12 bases between the two ends. The CDR3 sequence is CASRRQVVSGANVLTF. The CDR3 coding sequence is TGTGCCAGCAGGCGACAGGTCGTCTCTGGGGCCAACGTCCTGACTTTC.

The rearrangement joins TRBV10-1 to TRBJ2-6; D tentatively fits TRBD1 or TRBD2 (6 bases each). CDR1 and CDR2 (germline): WNHNN, SYGVQD (reference sequence). Trimming stripped 3 bases from V and 0 bases from J, with 9 bases between. The CDR3 consists of 16 residues. CDR3 loop: CASSEGGGSGANVLTF. CDR3 nucleotides: TGCGCCAGCAGTGAAGGAGGGGGCTCTGGGGCCAACGTCCTGACTTTC.

V usage is TRBV28 and J usage is TRBJ1-5; D remains ambiguous. Germline V gene sequence: CDR1 MDHEN, CDR2 SYDVKM. The CDR3 is 14 amino acids. V was trimmed by 8 bases and J by 6 bases, leaving 17 bases between them. This CDR3 reads CASCSYTGFQPQHF. As DNA, the CDR3 is TGTGCCAGCTGCTCCTATACGGGGTTTCAGCCCCAGCATTTT.

The chain recombines TRBV7-2 with TRBJ1-2; D gene uncertain. Deletions cut 4 bases from V and 4 bases from J, with 10 bases between. The CDR3 length is 13 residues. Germline CDR1 and CDR2: SGHTA and FQGNSA. The chain's CDR3 is CASSSTFGYGYTF. The CDR3, as DNA: TGTGCCAGCAGCTCGACGTTTGGCTATGGCTACACCTTC.

The chain couples TRBV24-1 to TRBJ2-3; 8 bases align to TRBD2. The CDR3 totals 13 residues. Losses at the gene ends were 10 bases for V and 1 base for J; bases not matched to a gene: 3. Germline V gene data show CDR1 as KGHDR and CDR2 as SFDVKD. The CDR3: CATQTSGTDTQYF. CDR3 DNA sequence: TGTGCCACTCAGACTAGCGGCACAGATACGCAGTATTTT.

This clonotype was seen many times. V is TRBV5-1 and J is TRBJ2-3, with D perhaps TRBD1 or TRBD2 (5 bases each). The germline V gene encodes CDR1 SGHRS and CDR2 YFSETQ. V lost 7 bases, J lost 6 bases, and 15 bases lay in between. The CDR3 is 13 residues long. The CDR3 DNA sequence: TGCGCCAGCCGGGACGTAAACGAGGATACGCAGTATTTT. This encodes CASRDVNEDTQYF.

The CDR3 region is CASSQSRGRGYGYTF. The CDR3 DNA sequence: TGTGCCAGCAGCCAATCCAGGGGAAGGGGCTATGGCTACACCTTC. This sequence joins TRBV6-5 and TRBJ1-2; D might be TRBD1 (6 bases). The germline V gene encodes CDR1 MNHEY and CDR2 SVGAGI. This CDR3 is 15 amino acids long. V lost 6 bases and J lost 4, with 18 bases in between.

This sequence joins TRBV10-2 and TRBJ2-3, with 8 bases aligning to TRBD1. The germline gives CDR1 WSHSY, CDR2 SAAADI. After removal of 6 bases from V and 5 bases from J, the junction contained 10 bases not matched to a gene. The CDR3 covers 15 residues. This CDR3 is CASRGGQAVLDTQYF. As DNA, the CDR3 is TGCGCCAGCAGGGGGGGACAGGCCGTACTAGATACGCAGTATTTT.

This clonotype has just a few counts. CDR3 region: CASSVTTSGGYNEQFF. The CDR3 nucleotides are TGTGCCAGCAGCGTGACTACTAGCGGGGGGTACAATGAGCAGTTCTTC. The V call is TRBV9, the J call TRBJ2-1; 12 nucleotides match TRBD2. CDR3 length: 16 amino acids. Trimming took 2 bases from V and 4 from J; bases not matched to a gene: 4. Per germline, CDR1 SGDLS and CDR2 YYNGEE.

This clonotype was found a few times. The chain couples TRBV7-8 to TRBJ2-5; D is uncertain. The CDR3 length is 13 residues. V dropped 2 bases and J dropped 4 bases, with 8 bases sitting between them. Germline values: CDR1 SGHVS, CDR2 FQNEAQ. CDR3 nucleotides: TGTGCCAGCAGCTTAAGGGCTGGAGAGACCCAGTACTTC. Amino acid sequence: CASSLRAGETQYF.

This clonotype was observed a handful of times. This chain joins TRBV12-3 or TRBV12-4 and TRBJ2-3, with D uncertain. The CDR3 covers 12 residues. Between the trimmed V and J ends, which lost 7 bases and 3 bases, there was a span of 8 bases. CDR3 sequence reads: CASTLRTDTQYF. In DNA form, the CDR3 reads TGTGCCAGCACTCTTCGGACAGATACGCAGTATTTT.

This chain joins TRBV29-1 and TRBJ1-1; D remains unclear. This CDR3 is 13 amino acids long. Per the germline V gene, CDR1 is SQVTM and CDR2 is ANQGSEA. Trimming took 6 bases from V and 7 from J, leaving 18 bases between them. In nucleotides, the CDR3 is TGCAGCGTCGGACGTCCGGCAGGAGGTGAAGCTTTCTTT. Translated: CSVGRPAGGEAFF.

The table lists this clonotype with a few counts. The chain is built from TRBV12-3 or TRBV12-4 and TRBJ1-2, with a weak D call TRBD1 (6 bases). The ends were cut back, 5 bases at V and 0 bases at J, with 13 bases in the middle. The CDR3 has 15 residues. CDR3 region: CASSLRQVANYGYTF. In DNA, the CDR3 is TGTGCCAGCAGTCTTAGACAGGTAGCTAACTATGGCTACACCTTC.

This chain links TRBV27 with TRBJ2-2, with TRBD1 identical over 11 bases. The germline V gene encodes CDR1 MNHEY and CDR2 SMNVEV (reference sequence). This CDR3 region has 15 residues. Trimming cost V 6 bases and J 6 bases; bases outside gene matches: 6. The CDR3 reads CASRRDRGYPGELFF. The CDR3, as DNA: TGTGCCAGCAGAAGGGACAGGGGGTATCCCGGGGAGCTGTTTTTT.

This chain uses TRBV4-3 with TRBJ2-7; D gene uncertain. Trimming pared 3 bases from V and 5 bases from J, leaving 11 bases between. The CDR3 extends over 13 amino acids. Germline V gene lookup returns CDR1 LGHNA and CDR2 YSLEER. The DNA of the CDR3 is TGCGCCAGCAGCCAGCAGCTAGGAGACGAGCAGTACTTC. Amino acids: CASSQQLGDEQYF.

This clonotype is judged medium-sized. The genes are TRBV2 and TRBJ2-1; D gene unclear. Deletions cut 7 bases from V and 3 bases from J, with 10 bases between. Germline loops: CDR1 SNHLY, CDR2 FYNNEI. The CDR3 sequence is 13 residues long. The CDR3 loop is CASTQTNYNEQFF. The CDR3 DNA is TGTGCCAGCACCCAGACGAACTACAATGAGCAGTTCTTC.

A remark on this clonotype: At one of its ends the junction is not consistent with the germline gene, which may arise from a read error. The genes are TRBV6-2 or TRBV6-3 and TRBJ2-2; D may be TRBD2 (7 bases). The CDR3 length is 15 residues. Germline values: CDR1 MNHEY, CDR2 SVGEGT. The CDR3 region is CATSMGGGWIGELFF. The CDR3 coding sequence is TGTGCCACCAGTATGGGGGGGGGCTGGATCGGGGAGCTGTTTTTT.

This clonotype has just a few counts. V is TRBV6-2 or TRBV6-3 and J is TRBJ2-3; D ambiguous. V lost 8 bases and J lost 3, with 21 bases in between. CDR1 and CDR2 (germline): MNHEY, SVGEGT. This CDR3 is built from 16 residues. The CDR3 DNA sequence: TGTGCCAGCTTTACCGGACCCCCCGCCCCAACAGATACGCAGTATTTT. Its translation: CASFTGPPAPTDTQYF.

The chain uses TRBV4-2 and TRBJ2-3; 8 bases fit TRBD2. The trim removed 0 bases at V and 6 bases at J, leaving 14 bases unmatched. Germline lookup yields CDR1 LGHNA and CDR2 YNFKEQ. The CDR3 has 18 residues. CDR3 in amino acids: CASSQEVPLWSGGDTQYF. CDR3 bases: TGTGCCAGCAGCCAAGAGGTTCCCTTGTGGAGCGGGGGTGATACGCAGTATTTT.

This chain connects TRBV12-3 or TRBV12-4 to TRBJ1-1; D is undetermined. Trimming stripped 3 bases from V and 9 bases from J, with 14 bases between. The CDR3 has 13 amino acids. The chain's CDR3 is CASSLDGIPKAFF. CDR3 nucleotides: TGTGCCAGCAGTTTGGATGGCATTCCCAAAGCTTTCTTT.

The V gene is TRBV12-3 or TRBV12-4, the J gene TRBJ1-1; possibly TRBD1 for D (5 bases). The length of the CDR3 is 13 residues. The germline V and J ends were trimmed by 3 bases and 4 bases, with 9 bases remaining between them. The DNA of the CDR3 is TGTGCCAGCAGTTTTTCGGGGGGCACTGAAGCTTTCTTT. As protein: CASSFSGGTEAFF.

The sample holds a few counts of this clonotype. The gene calls are TRBV12-3 or TRBV12-4 and TRBJ2-4; D is uncertain. The CDR3 has 13 residues. The V end was cut by 1 base, the J end by 6 bases, with 7 bases between. CDR3 sequence reads: CASSLGMRNIQYF. CDR3 sequence (DNA): TGTGCCAGCAGTTTAGGCATGAGAAACATTCAGTACTTC.

The rearrangement joins TRBV24-1 to TRBJ1-5; 9 bases are a match to TRBD1. CDR1 and CDR2 (germline): KGHDR, SFDVKD. V shed 6 bases, J shed 4 bases, and the junction held 6 bases outside the gene matches. The CDR3 has 15 amino acids. The CDR3 is CATSTGGSGNQPQHF. The CDR3 DNA reads as TGTGCCACCAGTACAGGGGGCTCGGGGAATCAGCCCCAGCATTTT.